These 9 T cell receptor beta chains were all obtained from the same sample, sequenced in a study of cytomegalovirus exposure and HLA in healthy donors. PCR involved 60 Vbeta and 13 Jbeta primers. Sequencing was performed with immunoSEQ multiplex PCR; in TCRdb, only in-frame clones are kept and a portion is missing. Across around 140,000 clones, the top ten clones capture 1.5% to 2% of the sample. The sample consisted of PBMCs. The receptors shown here come from a woman aged 40 to 50 in good health and CMV-seropositive.

This chain uses TRBV14 with TRBJ2-7; D perhaps matches TRBD2 (6 bases). V was cut by 4 bases and J by 1 base, with 11 bases left in between. Per the germline V gene, CDR1 is SGHDN and CDR2 is FVKESK. The CDR3 has 14 amino acids. In DNA form, the CDR3 reads TGTGCCAGCAGCCGACAGACTAGTTCCTACGAGCAGTACTTC. Residues: CASSRQTSSYEQYF. Using reference TRBV14 and TRBJ2-7 for the parts outside the CDR3, the full variable domain is EAGVTQFPSHSVIEKGQTVTLRCDPISGHDNLYWYRRVMGKEIKFLLHFVKESKQDESGMPNNRFLAERTGGTYSTLKVQPAELEDSGVYFCASSRQTSSYEQYFGPGTRLTVT.

The chain couples TRBV7-2 to TRBJ2-5, with a weak D call TRBD2 (6 bases). Trimming removed 4 bases at V and 1 base at J, with 13 bases between. In germline, CDR1 is SGHTA, CDR2 FQGNSA. The CDR3 runs to 15 residues. The CDR3 region is CASSSRGGTQETQYF. The CDR3 coding sequence is TGTGCCAGCAGCTCCCGGGGCGGGACCCAAGAGACCCAGTACTTC.

The chain has TRBV2 and TRBJ2-3; maybe TRBD1 (5 bases). The CDR3 spans 13 residues. V lost 7 bases, J lost 2 bases, and 10 bases lay in between. The germline CDR1 and CDR2 sequences are SNHLY and FYNNEI. Here the CDR3 reads CASNRIITDTQYF. The CDR3 DNA reads as TGTGCCAGCAACAGGATAATCACAGATACGCAGTATTTT.

The V call is TRBV5-4, the J call TRBJ2-7; 8 bases match TRBD2. Germline V gene data show CDR1 as SGHNT and CDR2 as YYREEE (reference sequence). This CDR3 contains 15 residues. After removal of 4 bases from V and 7 bases from J, the junction contained 13 bases not matched to a gene. CDR3 nucleotide sequence: TGTGCCAGCAGCCCCCCCAGCGGGGGCCCTCGGGAGCAGTACTTC. Protein product: CASSPPSGGPREQYF.

The CDR3 coding sequence is TGTGCCAGCAGTTACTCTTTAGCGGGAGACCCAGATACGCAGTATTTT. Residues: CASSYSLAGDPDTQYF. The V and J genes are TRBV6-6 and TRBJ2-3, with 9 bases lining up with TRBD2. J was trimmed by 4 bases and V by 0 bases; bases with no gene match: 5. The CDR3 sequence is 16 residues long. Germline CDR1 MNHNY, CDR2 SVGAGI (reference sequence).

V usage is TRBV28 and J usage is TRBJ1-2; the D gene is possibly TRBD1 (6 bases). The V gene's germline CDR1 is MDHEN and CDR2 SYDVKM. V was trimmed by 2 bases and J by 6 bases, leaving 16 bases between them. The CDR3 loop spans 15 amino acids. CDR3 nucleotide sequence: TGTGCCAGCAGTTTAAGGACAGTCTCCTGGGATGGCTACACCTTC. It encodes CASSLRTVSWDGYTF.

Turning to this clone: An end of the junction does not agree with germline; a read error may underlie this. The rearrangement links TRBV4-1 to TRBJ2-7; D is ambiguous. CDR1 is MGHRA and CDR2 is YSYEKL in the germline V gene. The CDR3 extends over 14 amino acids. The CDR3 sequence: CAISQVPSAYEQYF. Written as DNA, the CDR3 is TGCGCCATCAGCCAAGTCCCTTCCGCCTACGAGCAGTACTTC.

The J gene is TRBJ2-7, the V gene TRBV4-1; 9 nucleotides line up with TRBD2. The CDR3 totals 15 residues. The germline CDR1 and CDR2 sequences are MGHRA and YSYEKL. V shed 0 bases and J 4 bases; nucleotides not matched to a gene: 4. DNA of the CDR3: TGCGCCAGCAGCCAAGAAACTAGCGGGCGTTACGAGCAGTACTTC. Protein sequence: CASSQETSGRYEQYF.

The chain joins TRBV9 to TRBJ1-3; D ambiguous. Per germline, CDR1 SGDLS and CDR2 YYNGEE. V shed 2 bases and J shed 7 bases, with 7 bases lying between them. The CDR3 loop spans 12 amino acids. The CDR3 loop is CASSVDSNTIYF. The DNA of the CDR3 is TGTGCCAGCAGCGTCGATAGCAACACCATATATTTT.